The next 25 T cell receptor beta chains were all read from a single sample in a study of blood T cells in healthy people across ages. PCR was performed a second time for roughly 7 to 11 cycles using a sample-barcoded 5' primer and a J-beta primer mix. TCRdb fed the 5' RACE reads into MiXCR, producing one record per CDR3 protein. Of about 780,000 distinct CDR3 sequences detected, 46% appear once; the ten largest clones hold about a sixth. Sequencing was performed on blood. The receptor set was obtained from a man older than 75 in good health.

The genes are TRBV2 and TRBJ2-6; 8 bases line up with TRBD1. The V and J ends lost 5 bases and 2 bases, in that order; junction bases with no gene match: 5. This CDR3 has 16 residues. Germline V gene lookup returns CDR1 SNHLY and CDR2 FYNNEI. The CDR3 sequence is CASSYAGGAGANVLTF. The CDR3 DNA reads TGTGCCAGCAGTTATGCAGGGGGCGCTGGGGCCAACGTCCTGACTTTC.

Points on this clonotype: This sequence may be a read error, since a much larger clone differs from it by one base. This chain connects TRBV5-1 to TRBJ2-5, with TRBD1 as a possible D gene (7 bases). With the DNA end fitting TRBJ2-7 better, the J assignment may be wrong. The CDR3 covers 15 residues. Germline values: CDR1 SGHRS, CDR2 YFSETQ. In nucleotides, the CDR3 is TGCGCCAGCAGCTTGGCATTCAGACAGGGAGGCGAGCAGTACTTC. It specifies CASSLAFRQGGEQYF.

This clonotype was seen a handful of times. The rearrangement links TRBV25-1 to TRBJ1-5; no clear D gene. The CDR3 length is 16 residues. V lost 7 bases, J lost 0 bases, and 16 bases lay in between. Germline-derived CDR1 and CDR2 are MGHDK and SYGVNS. The CDR3 DNA reads as TGTGCCAGCAACGAAAAGGTAACTTTTAGCAATCAGCCCCAGCATTTT. Protein sequence: CASNEKVTFSNQPQHF.

The chain has TRBV2 and TRBJ2-2, with D perhaps TRBD1 or TRBD2 (5 bases each). The CDR3 contains 14 residues. Trimming shortened V by 4 bases and J by 3 bases, and 9 bases separated the two germline ends. Per germline, CDR1 SNHLY and CDR2 FYNNEI. Written as DNA, the CDR3 is TGTGCCAGCAGTGTACGGGGACACACCGGGGAGCTGTTTTTT. The encoded protein is CASSVRGHTGELFF.

CDR3 sequence (DNA): TGCGCCAGCAGCTTCCAGGCGGACGGGGAGCAGTTCTTC. Translation: CASSFQADGEQFF. The chain employs TRBV5-1 and TRBJ2-1; no reliable D call. The CDR3 is 13 residues long. V was pared by 2 bases and J by 10 bases, with 13 bases between. Germline assignment: CDR1 SGHRS and CDR2 YFSETQ.

This clonotype appeared a few times. The rearrangement uses TRBV6-5 and TRBJ2-7, with D tentatively TRBD1 or TRBD2 (5 bases each). The V gene lost 5 bases and the J gene lost 7 bases, with 15 bases spanning the gap. The CDR3 contains 13 residues. Germline CDR1 is MNHEY and CDR2 is SVGAGI. Here the CDR3 reads CASSMGRHNEQYF. The CDR3 nucleotides are TGTGCCAGCAGTATGGGACGCCACAATGAGCAGTACTTC.

This clonotype showed up just a few times. The rearrangement uses TRBV11-3 and TRBJ2-3; 13 bases map to TRBD2. V gave up 5 bases and J gave up 6 bases; unmatched junction bases: 8. There are 16 residues in the CDR3. The germline gives CDR1 SGHNT, CDR2 YENEEA. The CDR3 is CASSAGLAGDWDTQYF. The DNA for the CDR3 is TGTGCCAGCAGCGCCGGACTAGCGGGAGATTGGGATACGCAGTATTTT.

The rearrangement links TRBV5-1 to TRBJ2-2, with D possibly TRBD1 on 6 matching bases. The V gene's germline CDR1 is SGHRS and CDR2 YFSETQ. The CDR3 is 16 amino acids. Trimming pared 0 bases from V and 2 bases from J, leaving 11 bases between. The CDR3 protein is CASSLGRTDNTGELFF. The CDR3 coding sequence is TGCGCCAGCAGCTTGGGTCGGACAGATAACACCGGGGAGCTGTTTTTT.

There are many counts of this clonotype. V and J are TRBV4-2 and TRBJ2-7, with TRBD1 identical over 11 bases. This CDR3 spans 16 amino acids. Germline V gene lookup returns CDR1 LGHNA and CDR2 YNFKEQ. Unmatched junction bases numbered 7, after V lost 4 bases and J lost 2 bases. CDR3 sequence (DNA): TGTGCCAGCAGCCTCCTCGGACAGGGGGCACCCTACGAGCAGTACTTC. It encodes CASSLLGQGAPYEQYF.

The chain combines TRBV29-1 with TRBJ2-1, with unresolved D. Per germline, CDR1 SQVTM and CDR2 ANQGSEA. The CDR3 covers 12 residues. The germline V and J ends were trimmed by 3 bases and 6 bases, with 9 bases remaining between them. The CDR3 loop reads CSVDSSGNEQFF. The DNA for the CDR3 is TGCAGCGTTGACAGCTCAGGCAATGAGCAGTTCTTC.

V gene TRBV20-1 combines with J gene TRBJ2-7, with 9 bases aligning to TRBD1. TRBJ2-5 matches the DNA end more closely, so the J call is doubtful. The CDR3 contains 15 residues. Germline V lookup: CDR1 DFQATT, CDR2 SNEGSKA (reference sequence). The CDR3 sequence is CSASLPGQGMETQYF. DNA for the CDR3: TGCAGTGCTAGTCTCCCGGGACAGGGTATGGAGACCCAGTACTTC.

In this sample, this clonotype turned up a few times. The CDR3 region has the DNA TGCAGTGCTGGTGACAGCGGAGGCTACACCTTC. Its translation: CSAGDSGGYTF. The V gene is TRBV20-1, the J gene TRBJ1-2, with D possibly TRBD1 on 5 matching bases. The CDR3 extends over 11 amino acids. In germline, CDR1 is DFQATT, CDR2 SNEGSKA (reference sequence). V lost 5 bases to trimming and J lost 8 bases, with 12 bases between them.

This sequence joins TRBV7-9 and TRBJ2-6; no definite D call. Germline CDR1 SEHNR, CDR2 FQNEAQ (reference sequence). The V end was cut by 3 bases, the J end by 10 bases, with 10 bases between. CDR3 length: 13 residues. The CDR3 here is CASSFVSNNVLTF. CDR3 sequence (DNA): TGTGCCAGCAGCTTTGTCAGTAATAACGTCCTGACTTTC.

There are a few counts of this clonotype. V usage is TRBV2 and J usage is TRBJ2-3; D might be TRBD1 (6 bases). The CDR3 covers 14 residues. The V end was cut by 6 bases, the J end by 6 bases, with 16 bases between. Germline-derived CDR1 and CDR2 are SNHLY and FYNNEI. The CDR3 nucleotides are TGTGCCAGCAGATATTACACAGGGAGTGATACGCAGTATTTT. Translating it yields CASRYYTGSDTQYF. Filled out from reference TRBV2 and TRBJ2-3, the complete variable domain reads EPEVTQTPSHQVTQMGQEVILRCVPISNHLYFYWYRQILGQKVEFLVSFYNNEISEKSEIFDDQFSVERPDGSNFTLKIRSTKLEDSAMYFCASRYYTGSDTQYFGPGTRLTVL.

V is TRBV20-1 and J is TRBJ2-5, with TRBD1 matching 7 bases. V lost 3 bases and J lost 4; bases outside the gene matches: 14. Germline-derived CDR1 and CDR2 are DFQATT and SNEGSKA (reference sequence). The CDR3 spans 16 residues. The CDR3 DNA sequence: TGCAGTGCTAGTATAATCAGGGGGTTTGGTGGAGAGACCCAGTACTTC. This gives the protein CSASIIRGFGGETQYF.

This clonotype was seen a few times. This chain uses TRBV7-6 with TRBJ2-7, with 7 bases matching TRBD1. With V trimmed by 5 bases and J by 1 base, 5 bases remained unmatched. The CDR3 runs 14 residues. CDR1 is SGHVS and CDR2 is FNYEAQ in the germline V gene. The CDR3 here is CASSIADRSYEQYF. The CDR3 DNA is TGTGCCAGCAGCATCGCGGACAGGTCCTACGAGCAGTACTTC.

A word on this clonotype: A much larger clone differs by one base, so this may be a read error. The chain uses TRBV7-9 and TRBJ2-5; the D gene is possibly TRBD2 (7 bases). The J call is uncertain, as TRBJ2-1 better fits the DNA end. The CDR3 is 15 residues long. Germline CDR1 SEHNR, CDR2 FQNEAQ (reference sequence). CDR3 residues: CASSWGGALGETQFF. The CDR3 nucleotides are TGTGCCAGCAGCTGGGGGGGGGCGCTTGGAGAGACCCAGTTCTTC.

The rearrangement joins TRBV5-6 to TRBJ2-3; TRBD1 matches 10 bases. The CDR3 sequence is 16 residues long. V shed 4 bases, J shed 4 bases, and the junction held 9 bases outside the gene matches. Per the germline V gene, CDR1 is SGHDT and CDR2 is YYEEEE. In DNA form, the CDR3 reads TGTGCCAGCAGCGAAGGGACAGGGGATTCCTCAGATACGCAGTATTTT. Translated: CASSEGTGDSSDTQYF.

The CDR3 is CASRSSGSAADTQYF. CDR3 DNA sequence: TGTGCCAGCAGGTCTAGCGGGAGTGCCGCAGATACGCAGTATTTT. V is TRBV28 and J is TRBJ2-3; 10 bases fit TRBD2. The CDR3 runs to 15 residues. The trim removed 6 bases at V and 4 bases at J, leaving 7 bases unmatched. CDR1 and CDR2 (germline): MDHEN, SYDVKM.

The CDR3 sequence is CASSPLDRGHEDTQYF. DNA of the CDR3: TGTGCCAGCAGTCCTTTGGACAGGGGGCATGAGGATACGCAGTATTTT. The chain employs TRBV6-6 and TRBJ2-3; 11 bases agree with TRBD1. V was clipped by 5 bases and J by 6 bases; unmatched bases: 10. This CDR3 spans 16 amino acids. Germline loops: CDR1 MNHNY, CDR2 SVGAGI (reference sequence).

The sample holds a few counts of this clonotype. The V call is TRBV4-2, the J call TRBJ2-3; 12 bases align to TRBD2. The junction had 5 bases not matched to a gene; V was cut back by 0 bases and J by 13 bases. The CDR3 extends over 14 amino acids. From germline, CDR1 is LGHNA and CDR2 YNFKEQ. The CDR3 protein is CASSQDRSSGREYF. For the CDR3, the DNA is TGTGCCAGCAGCCAAGATCGGTCTAGCGGGAGGGAGTATTTT.

The genes are TRBV7-9 and TRBJ2-7; perhaps TRBD1 as D (6 bases). Trimming cost V 6 bases and J 0 bases, with 12 bases left between them. Germline CDR1 is SEHNR and CDR2 is FQNEAQ (reference sequence). This CDR3 contains 14 residues. CDR3 region: CASRDSLSSYEQYF. Written as DNA, the CDR3 is TGTGCCAGCAGGGACAGCCTAAGCTCCTACGAGCAGTACTTC.

The rearrangement joins TRBV7-2 to TRBJ2-1; 8 positions match TRBD2. V trimming: 5 bases; J trimming: 12 bases; junction bases outside the gene matches: 6. This CDR3 spans 12 amino acids. Looked up from germline, CDR1 is SGHTA and CDR2 is FQGNSA. CDR3 nucleotides: TGTGCCAGCAGCGCGGGGGGAGGTAGGCAGTTCTTC. Its protein product is CASSAGGGRQFF.

This chain joins TRBV27 and TRBJ2-1; 12 nucleotides align to TRBD2. Germline V lookup: CDR1 MNHEY, CDR2 SMNVEV (reference sequence). CDR3 length equals 15 residues. V gave up 8 bases and J gave up 9 bases; unmatched junction bases: 11. The CDR3 DNA reads TGTGCCAGCTGCCTTAGACTAGCGGGAGCGTTTGAGCAGTTCTTC. Amino acids: CASCLRLAGAFEQFF.

This clonotype was detected many times. This chain links TRBV20-1 with TRBJ2-3; 7 bases agree with TRBD1. Germline CDR1 and CDR2: DFQATT and SNEGSKA (reference sequence). CDR3 size: 15 residues. Losses at the gene ends were 6 bases for V and 0 bases for J; bases not matched to a gene: 9. The CDR3 DNA reads as TGCAGTGCGCCACAGGGGCAAACTAGCACAGATACGCAGTATTTT. The encoded protein is CSAPQGQTSTDTQYF.